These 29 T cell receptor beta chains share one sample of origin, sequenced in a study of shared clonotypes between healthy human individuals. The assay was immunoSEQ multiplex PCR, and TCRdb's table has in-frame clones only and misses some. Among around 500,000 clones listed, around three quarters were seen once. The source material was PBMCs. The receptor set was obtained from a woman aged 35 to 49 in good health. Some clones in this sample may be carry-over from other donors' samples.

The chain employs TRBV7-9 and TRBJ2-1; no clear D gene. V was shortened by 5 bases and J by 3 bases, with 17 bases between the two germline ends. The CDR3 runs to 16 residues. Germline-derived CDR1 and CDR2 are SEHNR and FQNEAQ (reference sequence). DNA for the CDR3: TGTGCCAGCAGCCCATCCAGTGGACCTAGCTACAATGAGCAGTTCTTC. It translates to CASSPSSGPSYNEQFF. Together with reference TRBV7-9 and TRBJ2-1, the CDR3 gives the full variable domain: DTGVSQNPRHKITKRGQNVTFRCDPISEHNRLYWYRQTLGQGPEFLTYFQNEAQLEKSRLLSDRFSAERPKGSFSTLEIQRTEQGDSAMYLCASSPSSGPSYNEQFFGPGTRLTVL.

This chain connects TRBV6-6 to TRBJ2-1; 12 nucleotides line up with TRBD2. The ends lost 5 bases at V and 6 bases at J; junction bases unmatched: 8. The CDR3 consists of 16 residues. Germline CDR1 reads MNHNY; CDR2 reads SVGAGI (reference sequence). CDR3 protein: CASSPFRLAGANEQFF. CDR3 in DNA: TGTGCCAGCAGTCCCTTTCGACTAGCGGGAGCCAATGAGCAGTTCTTC.

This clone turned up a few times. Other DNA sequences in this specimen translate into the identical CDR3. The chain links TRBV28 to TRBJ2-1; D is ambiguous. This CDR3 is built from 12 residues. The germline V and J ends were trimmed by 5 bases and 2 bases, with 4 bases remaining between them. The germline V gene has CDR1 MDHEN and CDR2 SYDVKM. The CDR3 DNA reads TGTGCCAGCAGTCCCGCCTACAATGAGCAGTTCTTC. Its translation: CASSPAYNEQFF.

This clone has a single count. CDR3 residues: CASSLASGAASYNEQFF. The DNA for the CDR3 is TGTGCCAGCAGCTTAGCGAGCGGAGCGGCCTCCTACAATGAGCAGTTCTTC. V gene TRBV7-9 combines with J gene TRBJ2-1; D perhaps matches TRBD2 (5 bases). CDR1 and CDR2 (germline): SEHNR, FQNEAQ (reference sequence). The V and J ends lost 0 bases and 0 bases respectively, with 12 bases between them. The CDR3 is 17 residues long.

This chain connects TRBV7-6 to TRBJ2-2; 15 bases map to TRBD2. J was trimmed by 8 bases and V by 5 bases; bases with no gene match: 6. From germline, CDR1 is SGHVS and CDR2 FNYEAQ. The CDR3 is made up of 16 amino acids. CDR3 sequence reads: CASSGGLAGGRGELFF. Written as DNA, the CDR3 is TGTGCCAGCAGCGGGGGACTAGCGGGAGGACGGGGGGAGCTGTTTTTT.

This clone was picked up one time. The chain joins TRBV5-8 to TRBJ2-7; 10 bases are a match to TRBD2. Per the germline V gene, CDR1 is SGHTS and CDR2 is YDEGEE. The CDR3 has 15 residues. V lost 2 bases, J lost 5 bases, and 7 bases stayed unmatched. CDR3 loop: CASSLAGGPGHEQYF. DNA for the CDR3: TGTGCCAGCAGCTTAGCGGGAGGGCCAGGCCACGAGCAGTACTTC.

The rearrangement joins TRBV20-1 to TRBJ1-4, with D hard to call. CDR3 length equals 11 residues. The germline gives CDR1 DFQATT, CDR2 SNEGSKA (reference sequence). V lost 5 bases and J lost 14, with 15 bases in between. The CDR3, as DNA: TGCAGTGCTCAAGTTAGTTCTGGGCTGTTTTTT. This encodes CSAQVSSGLFF.

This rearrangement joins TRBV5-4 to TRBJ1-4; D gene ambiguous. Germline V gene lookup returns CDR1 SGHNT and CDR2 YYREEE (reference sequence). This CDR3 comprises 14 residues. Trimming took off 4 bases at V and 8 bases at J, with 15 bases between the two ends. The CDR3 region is CASSKTEGPEKLFF. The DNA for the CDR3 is TGTGCCAGCAGCAAGACCGAGGGCCCAGAAAAACTGTTTTTT.

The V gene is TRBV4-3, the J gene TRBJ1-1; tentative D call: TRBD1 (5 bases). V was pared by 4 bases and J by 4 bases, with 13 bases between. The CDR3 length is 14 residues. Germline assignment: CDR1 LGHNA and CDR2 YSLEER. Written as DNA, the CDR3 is TGCGCCAGCAGCCCCTTTCCGGGGGTCACTGAAGCTTTCTTT. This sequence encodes CASSPFPGVTEAFF.

CDR3 sequence (DNA): TGTGCCAGCAGCTCGACTAGCGGGAGGTGGGATACGCAGTATTTT. Its protein product is CASSSTSGRWDTQYF. V usage is TRBV7-9 and J usage is TRBJ2-3; 13 bases map to TRBD2. In germline, CDR1 is SEHNR, CDR2 FQNEAQ (reference sequence). J gave up 6 bases and V 4 bases, and 4 bases lay outside the gene matches. The CDR3 covers 15 residues.

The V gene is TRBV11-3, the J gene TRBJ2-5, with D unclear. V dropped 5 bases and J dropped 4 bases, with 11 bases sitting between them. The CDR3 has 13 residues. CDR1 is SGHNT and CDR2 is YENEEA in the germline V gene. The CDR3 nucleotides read TGTGCCAGCAGCCCAGGAGTAGGAGAGACCCAGTACTTC. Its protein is CASSPGVGETQYF.

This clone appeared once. CDR3 region: CASSLRNEQYF. CDR3 DNA sequence: TGTGCCAGCAGTTTACGCAACGAGCAGTACTTC. The chain joins TRBV28 to TRBJ2-7; D is undetermined. Germline loops: CDR1 MDHEN, CDR2 SYDVKM. V lost 2 bases and J 5 bases, leaving 4 bases between the germline ends. The CDR3 covers 11 residues.

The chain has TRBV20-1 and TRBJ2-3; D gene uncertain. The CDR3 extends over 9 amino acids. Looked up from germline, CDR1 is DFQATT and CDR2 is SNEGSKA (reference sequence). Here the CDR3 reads CSIGDTQYF. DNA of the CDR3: TGCAGCATTGGAGATACGCAGTATTTT.

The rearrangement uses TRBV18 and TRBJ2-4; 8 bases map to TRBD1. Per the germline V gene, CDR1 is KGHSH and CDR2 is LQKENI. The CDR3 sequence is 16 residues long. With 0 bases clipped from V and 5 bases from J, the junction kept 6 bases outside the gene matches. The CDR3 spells CASSPPGQGGENIQYF. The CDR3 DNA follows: TGTGCCAGCTCACCACCCGGACAGGGCGGGGAAAACATTCAGTACTTC.

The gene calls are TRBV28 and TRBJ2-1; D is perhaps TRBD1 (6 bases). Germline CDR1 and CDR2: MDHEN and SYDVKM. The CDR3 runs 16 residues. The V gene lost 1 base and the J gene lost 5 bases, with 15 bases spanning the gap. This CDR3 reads CASSLFSLRQDNEQFF. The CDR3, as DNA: TGTGCCAGCAGTTTATTTTCGCTCCGACAGGACAATGAGCAGTTCTTC. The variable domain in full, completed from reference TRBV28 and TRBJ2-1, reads DVKVTQSSRYLVKRTGEKVFLECVQDMDHENMFWYRQDPGLGLRLIYFSYDVKMKEKGDIPEGYSVSREKKERFSLILESASTNQTSMYLCASSLFSLRQDNEQFFGPGTRLTVL.

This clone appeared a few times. The CDR3 sequence: CASSYEGTEAFF. The CDR3 bases are TGTGCCAGCAGCTACGAGGGTACTGAAGCTTTCTTT. This sequence joins TRBV28 and TRBJ1-1, with D hard to call. The germline V gene encodes CDR1 MDHEN and CDR2 SYDVKM. The V end lost 6 bases, the J end lost 5 bases, and 10 bases lay between the germline ends. The CDR3 runs to 12 residues. The entire variable domain, with the rest obtained from reference TRBV28 and TRBJ1-1, is as follows: DVKVTQSSRYLVKRTGEKVFLECVQDMDHENMFWYRQDPGLGLRLIYFSYDVKMKEKGDIPEGYSVSREKKERFSLILESASTNQTSMYLCASSYEGTEAFFGQGTRLTVV.

This CDR3 reads CASSRRGGLPTSYEQYF. The CDR3, as DNA: TGTGCCAGCAGCCGCCGAGGGGGGCTACCCACTTCCTACGAGCAGTACTTC. This sequence joins TRBV9 and TRBJ2-7; D assignment may be TRBD1 or TRBD2 (6 bases each). The germline V and J ends were trimmed by 4 bases and 1 base, with 21 bases remaining between them. Germline CDR1 reads SGDLS; CDR2 reads YYNGEE. This CDR3 is 17 amino acids long.

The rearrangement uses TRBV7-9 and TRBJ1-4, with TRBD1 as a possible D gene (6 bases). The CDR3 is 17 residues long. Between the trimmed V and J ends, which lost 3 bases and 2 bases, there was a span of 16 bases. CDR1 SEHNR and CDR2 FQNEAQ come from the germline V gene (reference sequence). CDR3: CASSFHMGGQTNEKLFF. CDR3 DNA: TGTGCCAGCAGCTTCCACATGGGGGGGCAGACTAATGAAAAACTGTTTTTT.

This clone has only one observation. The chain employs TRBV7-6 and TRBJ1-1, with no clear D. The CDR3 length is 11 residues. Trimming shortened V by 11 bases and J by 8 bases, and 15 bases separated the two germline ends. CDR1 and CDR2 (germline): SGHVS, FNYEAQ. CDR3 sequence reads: CAVDGSVEAFF. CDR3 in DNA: TGTGCCGTTGATGGTTCTGTGGAAGCTTTCTTT.

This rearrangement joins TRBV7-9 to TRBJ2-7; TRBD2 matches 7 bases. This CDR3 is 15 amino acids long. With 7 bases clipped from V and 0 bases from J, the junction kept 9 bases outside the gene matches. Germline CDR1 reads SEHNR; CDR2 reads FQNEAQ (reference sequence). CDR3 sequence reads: CASTPEPGGSYEQYF. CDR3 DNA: TGTGCCAGCACCCCCGAACCGGGGGGCTCCTACGAGCAGTACTTC.

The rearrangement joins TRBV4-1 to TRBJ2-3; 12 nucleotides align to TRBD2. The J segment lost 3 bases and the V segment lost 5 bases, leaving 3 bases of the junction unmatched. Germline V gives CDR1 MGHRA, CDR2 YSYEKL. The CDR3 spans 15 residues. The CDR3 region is CASSWTSGMTDTQYF. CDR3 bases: TGCGCCAGCAGCTGGACTAGCGGGATGACAGATACGCAGTATTTT.

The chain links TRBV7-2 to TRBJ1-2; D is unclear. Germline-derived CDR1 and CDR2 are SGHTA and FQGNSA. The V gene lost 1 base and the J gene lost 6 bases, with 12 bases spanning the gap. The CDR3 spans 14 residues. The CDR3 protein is CASSLGFWAHGYTF. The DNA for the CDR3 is TGTGCCAGCAGCTTAGGTTTCTGGGCCCATGGCTACACCTTC.

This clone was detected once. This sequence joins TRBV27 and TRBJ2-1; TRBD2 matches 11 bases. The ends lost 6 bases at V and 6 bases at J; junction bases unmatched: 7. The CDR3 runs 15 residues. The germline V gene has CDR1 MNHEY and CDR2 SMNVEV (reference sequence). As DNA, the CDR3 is TGTGCCAGCAGAAGAACTAGCGGGAGCCCCAATGAGCAGTTCTTC. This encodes CASRRTSGSPNEQFF.

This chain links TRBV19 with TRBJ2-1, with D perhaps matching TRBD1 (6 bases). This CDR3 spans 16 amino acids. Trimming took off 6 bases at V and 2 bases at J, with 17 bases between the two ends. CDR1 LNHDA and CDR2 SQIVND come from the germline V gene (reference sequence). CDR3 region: CASSPTTGATYNEQFF. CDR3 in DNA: TGTGCCAGTAGCCCGACGACAGGCGCAACCTACAATGAGCAGTTCTTC. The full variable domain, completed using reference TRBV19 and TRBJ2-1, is DGGITQSPKYLFRKEGQNVTLSCEQNLNHDAMYWYRQDPGQGLRLIYYSQIVNDFQKGDIAEGYSVSREKKESFPLTVTSAQKNPTAFYLCASSPTTGATYNEQFFGPGTRLTVL.

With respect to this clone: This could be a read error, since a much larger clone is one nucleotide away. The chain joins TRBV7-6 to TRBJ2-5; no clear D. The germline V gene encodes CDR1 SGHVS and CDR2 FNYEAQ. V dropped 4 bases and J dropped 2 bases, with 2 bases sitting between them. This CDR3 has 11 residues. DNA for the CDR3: TGTGCCAGCAGCTCACAAGAGACCCAGTACTTC. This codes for CASSSQETQYF.

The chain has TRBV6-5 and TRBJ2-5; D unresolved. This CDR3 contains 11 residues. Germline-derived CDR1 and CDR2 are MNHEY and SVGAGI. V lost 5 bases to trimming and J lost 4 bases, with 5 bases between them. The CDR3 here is CASSQGETQYF. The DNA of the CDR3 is TGTGCCAGCAGTCAAGGAGAGACCCAGTACTTC.

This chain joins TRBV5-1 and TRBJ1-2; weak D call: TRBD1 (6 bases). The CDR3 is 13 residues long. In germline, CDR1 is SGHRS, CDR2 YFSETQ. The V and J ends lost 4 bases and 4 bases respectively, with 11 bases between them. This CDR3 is CASSLTGPYGYTF. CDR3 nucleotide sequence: TGCGCCAGCAGCCTGACAGGCCCCTATGGCTACACCTTC. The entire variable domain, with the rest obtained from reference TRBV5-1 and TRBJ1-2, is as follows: KAGVTQTPRYLIKTRGQQVTLSCSPISGHRSVSWYQQTPGQGLQFLFEYFSETQRNKGNFPGRFSGRQFSNSRSEMNVSTLELGDSALYLCASSLTGPYGYTFGSGTRLTVV.

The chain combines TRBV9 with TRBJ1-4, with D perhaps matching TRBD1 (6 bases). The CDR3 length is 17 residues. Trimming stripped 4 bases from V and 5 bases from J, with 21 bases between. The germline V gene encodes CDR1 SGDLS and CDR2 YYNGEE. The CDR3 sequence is CASSSPVGGARNEKLFF. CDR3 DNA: TGTGCCAGCAGCTCCCCGGTGGGGGGGGCAAGAAATGAAAAACTGTTTTTT.

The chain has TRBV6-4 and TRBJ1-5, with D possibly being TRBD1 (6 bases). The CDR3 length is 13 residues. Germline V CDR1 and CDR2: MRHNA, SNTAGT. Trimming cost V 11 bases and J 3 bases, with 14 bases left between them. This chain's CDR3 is CAHLRTDNQPQHF. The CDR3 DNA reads TGTGCCCACCTCAGGACAGACAATCAGCCCCAGCATTTT.